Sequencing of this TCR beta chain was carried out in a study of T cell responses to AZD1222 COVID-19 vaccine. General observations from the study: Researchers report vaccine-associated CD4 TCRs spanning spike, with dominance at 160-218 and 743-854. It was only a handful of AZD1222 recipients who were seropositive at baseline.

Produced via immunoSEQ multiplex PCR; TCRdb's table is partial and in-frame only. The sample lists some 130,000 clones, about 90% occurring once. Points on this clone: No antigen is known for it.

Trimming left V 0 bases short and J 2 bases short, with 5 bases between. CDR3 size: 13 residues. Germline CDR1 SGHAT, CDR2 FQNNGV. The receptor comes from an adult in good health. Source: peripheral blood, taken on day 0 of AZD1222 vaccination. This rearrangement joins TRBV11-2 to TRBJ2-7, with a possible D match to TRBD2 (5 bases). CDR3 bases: TGTGCCAGCAGCTTAGACGGGACCTACGAGCAGTACTTC. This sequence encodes CASSLDGTYEQYF.